Included here is one T cell receptor beta chain sequence, with context. What it recognizes is unknown. The record originates from a study of post-analysis software for immune sequencing data. Study information: Clinical courses comprised relapsing-remitting, secondary progressive and progressive-relapsing multiple sclerosis.

The germline gives CDR1 SEHNR, CDR2 FQNEAQ (reference sequence). The CDR3 covers 14 residues. Trimming cost V 5 bases and J 0 bases, with 9 bases left between them. Findings and caveats of the study: About five TRBV segments were more frequent in patients than controls; TRBV5-6, TRBV5-1 and TRBV20-1 belonged to this group. F measure showed strong co-clustering of same-batch samples. When compared against controls, multiple sclerosis patients showed significantly lower normalized Chao1 diversity.

Unique molecular identifiers were carried by the TCR beta cDNA libraries. Yield was approximately 500,000 cDNA molecules from roughly 0.93 to 9.6 million T cells. Each CDR3 protein is one row after TCRdb ran MiXCR on the PCR reads. The table lists some 690,000 distinct CDR3 sequences, 25% to 30% of them singletons, with around 0.6% in the top ten. The sequencing sample was made of blood. This TCR was recovered from a girl aged 5 to 17 with multiple sclerosis. The rearrangement uses TRBV7-9 and TRBJ2-3; a possible D gene is TRBD2 (5 bases). The CDR3 sequence is CASSKERSTDTQYF. Here the CDR3 DNA reads TGTGCCAGCAGCAAGGAGCGGAGCACAGATACGCAGTATTTT.